Below, one TCR beta chain is given with its context. Deletions cut 4 bases from V and 0 bases from J, with 16 bases between. Germline V CDR1 and CDR2: LNHNV, YYDKDF (reference sequence). The CDR3 is made up of 17 amino acids. Under the authors' procedure: Nucleated cell number was recorded as an estimate derived from reference gene primer amplification. Data came from immunoSEQ multiplex PCR; TCRdb stores just in-frame clones and leaves some out. V and J calls and clone size follow that table, whereas D and trimming were derived from the DNA. The sample yields 280,000 or so clones, roughly 86% seen once. The data stem from a study of blood T cell repertoires in COVID-19. In the study overall: Specimens from acute and convalescent COVID-19 originated in the United States, Italy and Spain. T cells, B-cell-depleted T cells, or PBMCs provided the cDNA or gDNA that served as material.

Sample: peripheral blood. The origin of this receptor is a man aged 18 to 29 with active or convalescent COVID-19. The chain recombines TRBV15 with TRBJ1-3; the D gene is possibly TRBD1 (5 bases). CDR3 DNA: TGTGCCACCAGCACATCCAAGGGGCTACGCTCTGGAAACACCATATATTTT. Its translation is CATSTSKGLRSGNTIYF.